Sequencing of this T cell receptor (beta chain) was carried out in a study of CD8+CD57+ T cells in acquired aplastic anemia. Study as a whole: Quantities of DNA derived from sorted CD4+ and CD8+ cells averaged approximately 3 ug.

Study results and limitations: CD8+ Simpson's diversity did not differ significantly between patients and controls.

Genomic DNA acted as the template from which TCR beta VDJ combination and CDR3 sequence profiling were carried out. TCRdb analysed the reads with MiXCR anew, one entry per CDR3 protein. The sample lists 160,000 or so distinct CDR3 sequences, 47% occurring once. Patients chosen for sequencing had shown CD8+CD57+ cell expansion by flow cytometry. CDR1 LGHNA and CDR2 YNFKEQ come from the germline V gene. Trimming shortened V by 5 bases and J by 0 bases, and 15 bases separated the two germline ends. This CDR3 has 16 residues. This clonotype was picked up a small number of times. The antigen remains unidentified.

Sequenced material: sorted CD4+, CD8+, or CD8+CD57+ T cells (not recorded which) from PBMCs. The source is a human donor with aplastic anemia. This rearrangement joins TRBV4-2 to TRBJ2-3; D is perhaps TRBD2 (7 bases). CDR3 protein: CASSLLGGASTDTQYF. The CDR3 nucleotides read TGTGCCAGCAGCTTGTTAGGGGGGGCTAGCACAGATACGCAGTATTTT.